This T cell receptor beta chain derives from a study of siplizumab effects on memory and regulatory T cells. Study-wide findings and caveats: A major contribution to the alloresponse seemed to be made by naive T cells, which seemed more diverse than memory cells. Alloreactive sequences from unstimulated CD4+ memory cells fell significantly with siplizumab. Researchers did not confirm the suppressive function of proliferating Tregs from siplizumab cultures.

Concerning this clone itself: The antigen is not known.

The method was immunoSEQ multiplex PCR; TCRdb's version includes in-frame clones alone and lacks a portion of them. The table has some 100,000 clones, roughly 95% seen once. Trimming cost V 1 base and J 5 bases; bases outside gene matches: 5. This CDR3 region has 15 residues. The germline V gene encodes CDR1 SGHNT and CDR2 YYREEE (reference sequence). Input material: naive CD4+ T cells sorted from blood. The clonotype comes from a human donor in good health. The chain uses TRBV5-4 and TRBJ2-2, with 7 positions matching TRBD1. The CDR3 region is CASSLQGVLTGELFF. The DNA for the CDR3 is TGTGCCAGCAGCTTGCAGGGGGTGTTGACCGGGGAGCTGTTTTTT.